Listed below are T cell receptor beta chains from one sample, sequenced in a study of cytomegalovirus exposure and HLA in healthy donors. Measured with immunoSEQ multiplex PCR; TCRdb has only the in-frame clones, and not every one. The top ten hold about 2.9% of the sample, which has under 200,000 clones, less than 80% seen once. The sample consisted of PBMCs. These receptors all come from a man in his forties in good health and CMV-seronegative. CDR3s include the opening cysteine and the closing phenylalanine or tryptophan. The order of the fields is J gene, clone size, V gene, D gene, CDR3 length, CDR3 protein, CDR3 DNA. A D gene is named only where the DNA matches it firmly. Clone size is not always given. Where it is, it says once, few, many or a class for expanded clones.

J gene: TRBJ2-7
clone size: few
V gene: TRBV13
D gene: .
CDR3 length: 12
CDR3 protein: CASSQLNYEQYF
CDR3 DNA: TGTGCCAGCAGCCAACTTAACTACGAGCAGTACTTC

J gene: TRBJ1-1
clone size: .
V gene: TRBV5-1
D gene: .
CDR3 length: 14
CDR3 protein: CASSLLAGAAEAFF
CDR3 DNA: TGTGCCAGCAGCTTGTTAGCGGGGGCCGCTGAAGCTTTCTTT

J gene: TRBJ2-4
clone size: once
V gene: TRBV5-1
D gene: .
CDR3 length: 16
CDR3 protein: CASSLSGYESKNIQYF
CDR3 DNA: TGCGCCAGCAGCTTGTCGGGATATGAATCCAAAAACATTCAGTACTTC

J gene: TRBJ1-2
clone size: .
V gene: TRBV28
D gene: TRBD1
CDR3 length: 14
CDR3 protein: CASSLQDRAGGYTF
CDR3 DNA: TGTGCCAGCAGTTTACAGGACAGGGCCGGCGGCTACACCTTC

J gene: TRBJ2-1
clone size: few
V gene: TRBV5-4
D gene: TRBD2
CDR3 length: 12
CDR3 protein: CASSSAGGEQFF
CDR3 DNA: TGTGCCAGCAGCTCCGCCGGGGGGGAGCAGTTCTTC

J gene: TRBJ2-1
clone size: few
V gene: TRBV10-1
D gene: .
CDR3 length: 14
CDR3 protein: CASSASNTYNEQFF
CDR3 DNA: TGCGCCAGCAGTGCTAGTAATACCTACAATGAGCAGTTCTTC

J gene: TRBJ2-3
clone size: .
V gene: TRBV5-1
D gene: TRBD2
CDR3 length: 15
CDR3 protein: CASSPQVSGADTQYF
CDR3 DNA: TGCGCCAGCAGCCCCCAGGTTAGCGGGGCAGATACGCAGTATTTT

J gene: TRBJ2-7
clone size: .
V gene: TRBV27
D gene: TRBD1
CDR3 length: 14
CDR3 protein: CASSSPDRVYEQYF
CDR3 DNA: TGTGCCAGCAGTTCCCCGGACAGGGTTTACGAGCAGTACTTC

J gene: TRBJ1-2
clone size: few
V gene: TRBV7-9
D gene: TRBD1
CDR3 length: 15
CDR3 protein: CASSYNTGVNYGYTF
CDR3 DNA: TGTGCCAGCAGCTATAACACAGGGGTTAACTATGGCTACACCTTC

J gene: TRBJ2-1
clone size: .
V gene: TRBV25-1
D gene: .
CDR3 length: 12
CDR3 protein: CASHGDSQEQFF
CDR3 DNA: TGTGCCAGTCACGGGGACTCCCAGGAGCAGTTCTTC

J gene: TRBJ2-2
clone size: .
V gene: TRBV29-1
D gene: TRBD2
CDR3 length: 17
CDR3 protein: CSASGTSGRQRAGELFF
CDR3 DNA: TGCAGCGCCTCCGGGACTAGCGGGAGGCAGAGGGCTGGGGAGCTGTTTTTT

J gene: TRBJ1-6
clone size: .
V gene: TRBV5-1
D gene: .
CDR3 length: 14
CDR3 protein: CASSLNSGDSPLHF
CDR3 DNA: TGCGCCAGCAGCTTAAACTCAGGGGATTCACCCCTCCACTTT

J gene: TRBJ1-4
clone size: .
V gene: TRBV6-1
D gene: TRBD1
CDR3 length: 14
CDR3 protein: CASSDRGKDEKLFF
CDR3 DNA: TGTGCCAGCAGCGACAGGGGAAAAGATGAAAAACTGTTTTTT

J gene: TRBJ2-5
clone size: .
V gene: TRBV19
D gene: .
CDR3 length: 13
CDR3 protein: CASSRGAEETQYF
CDR3 DNA: TGTGCCAGTAGTAGGGGAGCTGAAGAGACCCAGTACTTC

J gene: TRBJ1-1
clone size: .
V gene: TRBV5-1
D gene: .
CDR3 length: 14
CDR3 protein: CASSSQWGVTEAFF
CDR3 DNA: TGCGCCAGCAGCTCGCAGTGGGGGGTGACTGAAGCTTTCTTT

J gene: TRBJ1-5
clone size: few
V gene: TRBV19
D gene: .
CDR3 length: 13
CDR3 protein: CASSIPGALPQHF
CDR3 DNA: TGTGCCAGTAGTATCCCAGGGGCTCTGCCCCAGCATTTT

J gene: TRBJ2-1
clone size: .
V gene: TRBV9
D gene: TRBD1
CDR3 length: 16
CDR3 protein: CASSVEAGRQGNEQFF
CDR3 DNA: TGTGCCAGCAGCGTAGAGGCAGGACGACAGGGAAATGAGCAGTTCTTC

J gene: TRBJ2-7
clone size: .
V gene: TRBV14
D gene: TRBD1
CDR3 length: 14
CDR3 protein: CASSPGTEAYEQYF
CDR3 DNA: TGTGCCAGCAGCCCCGGGACAGAAGCCTACGAGCAGTACTTC

J gene: TRBJ2-3
clone size: few
V gene: TRBV5-1
D gene: TRBD2
CDR3 length: 14
CDR3 protein: CASSLLRESDTQYF
CDR3 DNA: TGCGCCAGCAGCTTGTTGCGGGAGTCAGATACGCAGTATTTT

J gene: TRBJ2-7
clone size: .
V gene: TRBV6-5
D gene: TRBD1
CDR3 length: 14
CDR3 protein: CASSLGDRAAEQYF
CDR3 DNA: TGTGCCAGCAGTTTGGGGGACAGGGCCGCCGAGCAGTACTTC

J gene: TRBJ1-4
clone size: .
V gene: TRBV12-5
D gene: TRBD1
CDR3 length: 16
CDR3 protein: CASGLTTGGWNEKLFF
CDR3 DNA: TGTGCTAGTGGTTTGACCACAGGGGGGTGGAATGAAAAACTGTTTTTT

J gene: TRBJ1-6
clone size: once
V gene: TRBV6-1
D gene: .
CDR3 length: 15
CDR3 protein: CASSEISGERSPLHF
CDR3 DNA: TGTGCCAGCAGTGAAATCTCAGGGGAGCGTTCACCCCTCCACTTT

J gene: TRBJ2-1
clone size: .
V gene: TRBV5-4
D gene: TRBD2
CDR3 length: 14
CDR3 protein: CASSFWTSGNEQFF
CDR3 DNA: TGTGCCAGCAGCTTTTGGACTAGCGGCAATGAGCAGTTCTTC

J gene: TRBJ2-3
clone size: .
V gene: TRBV19
D gene: .
CDR3 length: 14
CDR3 protein: CASNAGRPPDTQYF
CDR3 DNA: TGTGCCAGTAATGCGGGACGGCCCCCAGATACGCAGTATTTT

J gene: TRBJ1-5
clone size: .
V gene: TRBV5-5
D gene: .
CDR3 length: 14
CDR3 protein: CASSVTADNRPQHF
CDR3 DNA: TGTGCCAGCAGCGTCACGGCGGACAATCGGCCCCAGCATTTT

J gene: TRBJ2-3
clone size: few
V gene: TRBV7-3
D gene: .
CDR3 length: 15
CDR3 protein: CASSSTQHRTDTQYF
CDR3 DNA: TGTGCCAGCAGCTCGACACAACATCGCACAGATACGCAGTATTTT

J gene: TRBJ1-2
clone size: .
V gene: TRBV15
D gene: .
CDR3 length: 15
CDR3 protein: CATSRGERNRGGYTF
CDR3 DNA: TGTGCCACCAGCAGAGGCGAGAGAAATCGAGGTGGCTACACCTTC

J gene: TRBJ1-1
clone size: few
V gene: TRBV7-3
D gene: .
CDR3 length: 15
CDR3 protein: CASSLRGGMNTEAFF
CDR3 DNA: TGTGCCAGCAGCTTGAGGGGGGGAATGAACACTGAAGCTTTCTTT

J gene: TRBJ1-1
clone size: few
V gene: TRBV7-7
D gene: .
CDR3 length: 13
CDR3 protein: CASSKILGTEAFF
CDR3 DNA: TGTGCTAGCAGCAAGATCCTAGGCACTGAAGCTTTCTTT

J gene: TRBJ1-5
clone size: few
V gene: TRBV7-2
D gene: .
CDR3 length: 16
CDR3 protein: CASSRRGRYSNQPQHF
CDR3 DNA: TGTGCCAGCAGCCGAAGAGGGCGGTATAGCAATCAGCCCCAGCATTTT

J gene: TRBJ2-2
clone size: .
V gene: TRBV5-4
D gene: TRBD1
CDR3 length: 13
CDR3 protein: CASSPGTALQLFF
CDR3 DNA: TGTGCCAGCAGCCCCGGGACAGCCCTACAGCTGTTTTTT

J gene: TRBJ2-1
clone size: .
V gene: TRBV7-6
D gene: TRBD2
CDR3 length: 15
CDR3 protein: CASSLSSGRAGEQFF
CDR3 DNA: TGTGCCAGCAGCTTGTCTAGCGGGAGGGCTGGTGAGCAGTTCTTC

J gene: TRBJ2-7
clone size: .
V gene: TRBV7-9
D gene: TRBD2
CDR3 length: 16
CDR3 protein: CSSSLYPAGTSYEQYF
CDR3 DNA: TGTTCCAGCAGCTTATACCCAGCGGGAACCTCCTACGAGCAGTACTTC

J gene: TRBJ2-7
clone size: .
V gene: TRBV7-9
D gene: .
CDR3 length: 14
CDR3 protein: CASSLSRGPYEQYF
CDR3 DNA: TGTGCCAGCAGCTTATCGCGGGGCCCCTACGAGCAGTACTTC

J gene: TRBJ2-3
clone size: .
V gene: TRBV27
D gene: TRBD1
CDR3 length: 14
CDR3 protein: CASMWTGSTDTQYF
CDR3 DNA: TGTGCCAGCATGTGGACAGGGAGCACAGATACGCAGTATTTT

J gene: TRBJ1-3
clone size: .
V gene: TRBV7-9
D gene: TRBD1
CDR3 length: 14
CDR3 protein: CASGLGTGGNTIYF
CDR3 DNA: TGTGCCAGCGGGCTTGGGACAGGTGGAAACACCATATATTTT

J gene: TRBJ2-7
clone size: .
V gene: TRBV28
D gene: .
CDR3 length: 12
CDR3 protein: CASTAGTYEQYF
CDR3 DNA: TGTGCCAGCACCGCCGGGACCTACGAGCAGTACTTC

J gene: TRBJ1-6
clone size: few
V gene: TRBV6-4
D gene: .
CDR3 length: 13
CDR3 protein: CASSDAGGSPLHF
CDR3 DNA: TGTGCCAGCAGTGACGCGGGTGGTTCACCCCTCCACTTT

J gene: TRBJ2-1
clone size: few
V gene: TRBV5-4
D gene: TRBD2
CDR3 length: 15
CDR3 protein: CASSHQWGGYNEQFF
CDR3 DNA: TGTGCCAGCAGCCACCAATGGGGGGGATACAATGAGCAGTTCTTC

J gene: TRBJ1-5
clone size: .
V gene: TRBV12-2
D gene: .
CDR3 length: 18
CDR3 protein: CASRFVPLRGKSNQPQHF
CDR3 DNA: TGTGCAAGTCGCTTTGTTCCTCTACGGGGGAAAAGCAATCAGCCCCAGCATTTT

J gene: TRBJ2-3
clone size: .
V gene: TRBV19
D gene: .
CDR3 length: 16
CDR3 protein: CASSIYPGMMTDTQYF
CDR3 DNA: TGTGCCAGTAGTATCTATCCAGGAATGATGACAGATACGCAGTATTTT

J gene: TRBJ1-2
clone size: .
V gene: TRBV27
D gene: TRBD1
CDR3 length: 14
CDR3 protein: CASSPGTGSYGYTF
CDR3 DNA: TGTGCCAGCAGCCCCGGGACAGGCAGCTATGGCTACACCTTC

J gene: TRBJ2-7
clone size: .
V gene: TRBV6-8
D gene: TRBD2
CDR3 length: 13
CDR3 protein: CASGKGGAYEQYF
CDR3 DNA: TGTGCGAGCGGGAAGGGCGGGGCCTACGAGCAGTACTTC

J gene: TRBJ2-7
clone size: .
V gene: TRBV30
D gene: .
CDR3 length: 11
CDR3 protein: CACRSSYEQYF
CDR3 DNA: TGTGCCTGCCGGTCTTCCTACGAGCAGTACTTC

J gene: TRBJ2-3
clone size: .
V gene: TRBV19
D gene: .
CDR3 length: 15
CDR3 protein: CATTSPGGRADTQYF
CDR3 DNA: TGTGCCACCACCAGCCCGGGGGGCAGGGCAGATACGCAGTATTTT

J gene: TRBJ2-1
clone size: .
V gene: TRBV7-8
D gene: .
CDR3 length: 16
CDR3 protein: CANTSRCGSSYNEQFF
CDR3 DNA: TGTGCCAACACGTCGCGCTGCGGCAGCTCCTACAATGAGCAGTTCTTC

J gene: TRBJ1-1
clone size: .
V gene: TRBV27
D gene: .
CDR3 length: 15
CDR3 protein: CASSSYGVANTEAFF
CDR3 DNA: TGTGCCAGCAGTTCTTACGGGGTTGCGAACACTGAAGCTTTCTTT

J gene: TRBJ1-2
clone size: .
V gene: TRBV5-4
D gene: TRBD1
CDR3 length: 15
CDR3 protein: CASSGRDRGNYGYTF
CDR3 DNA: TGTGCCAGCAGCGGTCGGGACAGGGGTAACTATGGCTACACCTTC

J gene: TRBJ2-7
clone size: .
V gene: TRBV5-1
D gene: TRBD2
CDR3 length: 14
CDR3 protein: CASSLTAGGREQYF
CDR3 DNA: TGCGCCAGCAGCTTGACAGCGGGAGGGCGCGAGCAGTACTTC

J gene: TRBJ1-2
clone size: .
V gene: TRBV6-5
D gene: TRBD1
CDR3 length: 13
CDR3 protein: CASSLQGAFGYTF
CDR3 DNA: TGTGCCAGCAGTTTACAGGGGGCCTTTGGCTACACCTTC

J gene: TRBJ2-7
clone size: .
V gene: TRBV27
D gene: TRBD2
CDR3 length: 13
CDR3 protein: CASGLVEGGEQYF
CDR3 DNA: TGTGCCAGCGGCCTCGTTGAGGGAGGGGAGCAGTACTTC

J gene: TRBJ2-5
clone size: once
V gene: TRBV4-1
D gene: .
CDR3 length: 14
CDR3 protein: CASSLGLTQETQYF
CDR3 DNA: TGCGCCAGCAGCCTCGGACTGACACAAGAGACCCAGTACTTC

J gene: TRBJ2-7
clone size: .
V gene: TRBV11-2
D gene: .
CDR3 length: 11
CDR3 protein: CASSRLGEQYF
CDR3 DNA: TGTGCCAGCAGCCGTCTAGGCGAGCAGTACTTC